One and the same sample provided the 13 T cell receptor beta chains below, sequenced in a study of blood T cell repertoires in COVID-19. Assay used: immunoSEQ multiplex PCR; TCRdb lists only in-frame clones, some missing. The data hold just over 250,000 clones, with about 88% observed a single time. Sequenced material: peripheral blood. These receptors came from a man in his sixties who had recovered from COVID-19.

The CDR3 DNA reads TGTGCCAGCAGCGGATTCGGCGGGGGCCTTTCCTACAATGAGCAGTTCTTC. Residues: CASSGFGGGLSYNEQFF. The V and J genes are TRBV9 and TRBJ2-1, with TRBD2 as a possible D gene (7 bases). The germline V gene has CDR1 SGDLS and CDR2 YYNGEE. Trimming removed 3 bases at V and 1 base at J, with 17 bases between. The CDR3 is 17 residues long.

The chain is built from TRBV9 and TRBJ1-1; weak D call: TRBD1 (5 bases). Germline values: CDR1 SGDLS, CDR2 YYNGEE. Trimming stripped 7 bases from V and 6 bases from J, with 16 bases between. The CDR3 sequence is 13 residues long. CDR3 nucleotide sequence: TGTGCCAGCCGACCCCCGACAGTAGCTGAAGCTTTCTTT. Translation gives CASRPPTVAEAFF.

The chain combines TRBV2 with TRBJ2-1, with D possibly matching TRBD2 (6 bases). This CDR3 region has 15 residues. From germline, CDR1 is SNHLY and CDR2 FYNNEI. V gave up 5 bases and J gave up 8 bases, with 19 bases separating them. CDR3 loop: CASSSGTSRGDEQFF. CDR3 coding DNA: TGTGCCAGCAGTTCCGGGACTTCACGGGGCGATGAGCAGTTCTTC.

The rearrangement uses TRBV4-2 and TRBJ2-7; the D gene is possibly TRBD1 (7 bases). Trimming shortened V by 0 bases and J by 9 bases, and 21 bases separated the two germline ends. The CDR3 contains 16 residues. CDR1 LGHNA and CDR2 YNFKEQ come from the germline V gene. DNA of the CDR3: TGTGCCAGCAGCCAAGATGAGGCAGGGGGGTCGTTTCTGCAGTACTTC. This encodes CASSQDEAGGSFLQYF.

This clone has a single count. The chain joins TRBV19 to TRBJ2-1; possible D gene TRBD2, 6 bases. The CDR3 has 14 amino acids. CDR1 and CDR2 from the germline V gene are LNHDA and SQIVND (reference sequence). Trimming removed 7 bases from V and 9 bases from J, with 19 bases in between. The CDR3 DNA sequence: TGTGCCAGTACCCTCGCGGCGGGGCAACGTGAGCAGTTCTTC. This encodes CASTLAAGQREQFF.

The chain carries TRBV24-1 and TRBJ1-5; D perhaps matches TRBD1 (6 bases). Germline V gene data show CDR1 as KGHDR and CDR2 as SFDVKD. Trimming stripped 1 base from V and 4 bases from J, with 10 bases between. The CDR3 loop spans 15 amino acids. The chain's CDR3 is CATSDFWGRNQPQHF. CDR3 bases: TGTGCCACCAGTGATTTCTGGGGGCGGAATCAGCCCCAGCATTTT.

Remarks on this clone: The identical CDR3 is also encoded by other nucleotide sequences in the sample. DNA of the CDR3: TGTGCCAGCTCACCTGGACAGGGGGCCAACTATGGCTACACCTTC. This sequence encodes CASSPGQGANYGYTF. The V gene is TRBV18, the J gene TRBJ1-2, with 11 bases aligning to TRBD1. CDR1 is KGHSH, CDR2 LQKENI, per germline. Unmatched junction bases numbered 2, after V lost 3 bases and J lost 2 bases. This CDR3 region has 15 residues.

V gene TRBV5-1 combines with J gene TRBJ2-7; 10 bases match TRBD1. Germline trimming cut 5 bases from V and 2 bases from J; bases unmatched to any gene: 7. Per the germline V gene, CDR1 is SGHRS and CDR2 is YFSETQ. The CDR3 sequence is 15 residues long. This chain's CDR3 is CASRAGTGVTYEQYF. The CDR3 DNA follows: TGCGCCAGCAGGGCCGGGACAGGGGTTACCTACGAGCAGTACTTC.

The rearrangement uses TRBV3-1 (or the pseudogene TRBV3-2) and TRBJ2-7, with 8 bases that match TRBD1. This CDR3 is built from 11 residues. CDR1 and CDR2 from the germline V gene are LGHDT and YNNKEL (reference sequence). The J segment lost 7 bases and the V segment lost 4 bases, leaving 0 bases of the junction unmatched. The CDR3 loop is CASSRTGEQYF. The CDR3 nucleotides read TGTGCCAGCAGCCGGACAGGGGAGCAGTACTTC.

The genes are TRBV5-1 and TRBJ2-2, with a tentative D call TRBD2 (5 bases). Trimming cost V 0 bases and J 11 bases, with 11 bases left between them. Germline V CDR1 and CDR2: SGHRS, YFSETQ. The CDR3 spans 13 residues. The CDR3 region is CASSLAGGAELFF. For the CDR3, the DNA is TGCGCCAGCAGCTTGGCCGGAGGAGCCGAGCTGTTTTTT. Together with reference TRBV5-1 and TRBJ2-2, the CDR3 gives the full variable domain: KAGVTQTPRYLIKTRGQQVTLSCSPISGHRSVSWYQQTPGQGLQFLFEYFSETQRNKGNFPGRFSGRQFSNSRSEMNVSTLELGDSALYLCASSLAGGAELFFGEGSRLTVL.

The chain employs TRBV7-3 and TRBJ1-6; D possibly corresponds to TRBD1 (6 bases). Germline V gives CDR1 SGHTA, CDR2 FQGTGA. The V end was cut by 1 base, the J end by 7 bases, with 17 bases between. The length of the CDR3 is 17 residues. The CDR3: CASSLKGVGADNSPLHF. As DNA, the CDR3 is TGTGCCAGCAGCTTAAAAGGGGTGGGGGCCGACAATTCACCCCTCCACTTT.

This sequence joins TRBV6-5 and TRBJ2-2; D is perhaps TRBD2 (7 bases). Germline loops: CDR1 MNHEY, CDR2 SVGAGI. This CDR3 is built from 15 residues. Trimming stripped 7 bases from V and 6 bases from J, with 18 bases between. CDR3 loop: CASTSVGGQAGELFF. CDR3 DNA: TGTGCCAGCACCTCGGTGGGGGGGCAGGCCGGGGAGCTGTTTTTT.

The chain links TRBV18 to TRBJ2-7; perhaps TRBD1 as D (6 bases). The CDR3 contains 14 residues. Germline V lookup: CDR1 KGHSH, CDR2 LQKENI. The V end lost 2 bases, the J end lost 7 bases, and 15 bases lay between the germline ends. CDR3 loop: CASSPTAGAKEQYF. Here the CDR3 DNA reads TGTGCCAGCTCACCAACGGCAGGGGCTAAAGAGCAGTACTTC.